The sequence of this TCR beta chain was determined in a study of T cells in Graves' hyperthyroidism and ophthalmopathy. The germline gives CDR1 MNHEY, CDR2 SVGEGT. V lost 2 bases, J lost 3 bases, and 1 base stayed unmatched. CDR3 length: 15 amino acids. This clonotype was picked up many times. Regions amplified from RNA transcripts were the TCR beta CDR3 regions. An initial round of RT-PCR targeting the TCR CDR3 relied on the HTBI primer set. TCRdb redid the calling of the multiplex PCR reads with MiXCR, one entry per CDR3 protein. The table shows about 350,000 distinct CDR3 sequences, with more than 11% occurring only once.

Sequenced material: blood. This chain joins TRBV6-2 or TRBV6-3 and TRBJ2-7; TRBD2 aligns across 13 bases. The origin of this receptor is a woman between 25 and 40 years old with Graves' hyperthyroidism. The chain's CDR3 is CASSYGLAGVYEQYF. CDR3 in DNA: TGTGCCAGCAGTTACGGACTAGCGGGAGTCTACGAGCAGTACTTC.